The entry below describes one TCR beta chain. This entry is derived from a study of T cells in women clearing cervical HPV infection. Study-level background: Case blood drawn at lesion detection; control blood after infection cleared.

Assay: immunoSEQ multiplex PCR; the TCRdb copy retains only in-frame clones and omits some. This sample contains some 30,000 clones. The sequence derives from a woman between 18 and 70 years old with a cervical HPV16 infection that either progressed to CIN3+ or cleared (not recorded which). The sequencing sample was made of blood buffy coat.

CDR3 DNA, as far as it was read: TGTGCCAGCAGCTTAGATTACAGGGGCGGC. Translated: CASSLDYRGG. The CDR3 reads in full as CASSLDYRGGYTF. The rearrangement uses TRBV11-2 and TRBJ1-2; 7 bases fit TRBD1. With the read ending 3 residues before the CDR3 end, the germline J gene is used to fill in that end. Per germline, CDR1 SGHAT and CDR2 FQNNGV. The CDR3 covers 13 residues.